This note documents a single T cell receptor beta chain sequence. Its antigen is not known. The data are from a study of cytomegalovirus exposure and HLA in healthy donors. Regarding the study as a whole: Altogether, 164 TCR beta chains were recorded as cytomegalovirus-associated. Later, TCR association rates were found to vary by HLA locus, highest for DRB1 and lowest for HLA-C. Reportedly, TCR beta sequences accurately predicted HLA-A and HLA-B alleles in most subjects.

Researchers ran the PCR with 60 Vbeta and 13 Jbeta primers. The repertoire was sequenced with immunoSEQ multiplex PCR; TCRdb's copy has only in-frame clones and lacks some. The sample records some 190,000 clones, 70% to 85% being singletons. The CDR3 length is 15 residues. Germline lookup yields CDR1 LNHDA and CDR2 SQIVND (reference sequence). V was shortened by 5 bases and J by 4 bases, with 17 bases between the two germline ends. The chain joins TRBV19 to TRBJ2-5, with D possibly TRBD1 on 6 matching bases. This clonotype was obtained from a man between 18 and 35 years old in good health and CMV-seronegative. Sequenced material: PBMCs. In nucleotides, the CDR3 is TGTGCCAGTAGTGTCCAGGGGAGAGGCTTAGAGACCCAGTACTTC. Translation: CASSVQGRGLETQYF.